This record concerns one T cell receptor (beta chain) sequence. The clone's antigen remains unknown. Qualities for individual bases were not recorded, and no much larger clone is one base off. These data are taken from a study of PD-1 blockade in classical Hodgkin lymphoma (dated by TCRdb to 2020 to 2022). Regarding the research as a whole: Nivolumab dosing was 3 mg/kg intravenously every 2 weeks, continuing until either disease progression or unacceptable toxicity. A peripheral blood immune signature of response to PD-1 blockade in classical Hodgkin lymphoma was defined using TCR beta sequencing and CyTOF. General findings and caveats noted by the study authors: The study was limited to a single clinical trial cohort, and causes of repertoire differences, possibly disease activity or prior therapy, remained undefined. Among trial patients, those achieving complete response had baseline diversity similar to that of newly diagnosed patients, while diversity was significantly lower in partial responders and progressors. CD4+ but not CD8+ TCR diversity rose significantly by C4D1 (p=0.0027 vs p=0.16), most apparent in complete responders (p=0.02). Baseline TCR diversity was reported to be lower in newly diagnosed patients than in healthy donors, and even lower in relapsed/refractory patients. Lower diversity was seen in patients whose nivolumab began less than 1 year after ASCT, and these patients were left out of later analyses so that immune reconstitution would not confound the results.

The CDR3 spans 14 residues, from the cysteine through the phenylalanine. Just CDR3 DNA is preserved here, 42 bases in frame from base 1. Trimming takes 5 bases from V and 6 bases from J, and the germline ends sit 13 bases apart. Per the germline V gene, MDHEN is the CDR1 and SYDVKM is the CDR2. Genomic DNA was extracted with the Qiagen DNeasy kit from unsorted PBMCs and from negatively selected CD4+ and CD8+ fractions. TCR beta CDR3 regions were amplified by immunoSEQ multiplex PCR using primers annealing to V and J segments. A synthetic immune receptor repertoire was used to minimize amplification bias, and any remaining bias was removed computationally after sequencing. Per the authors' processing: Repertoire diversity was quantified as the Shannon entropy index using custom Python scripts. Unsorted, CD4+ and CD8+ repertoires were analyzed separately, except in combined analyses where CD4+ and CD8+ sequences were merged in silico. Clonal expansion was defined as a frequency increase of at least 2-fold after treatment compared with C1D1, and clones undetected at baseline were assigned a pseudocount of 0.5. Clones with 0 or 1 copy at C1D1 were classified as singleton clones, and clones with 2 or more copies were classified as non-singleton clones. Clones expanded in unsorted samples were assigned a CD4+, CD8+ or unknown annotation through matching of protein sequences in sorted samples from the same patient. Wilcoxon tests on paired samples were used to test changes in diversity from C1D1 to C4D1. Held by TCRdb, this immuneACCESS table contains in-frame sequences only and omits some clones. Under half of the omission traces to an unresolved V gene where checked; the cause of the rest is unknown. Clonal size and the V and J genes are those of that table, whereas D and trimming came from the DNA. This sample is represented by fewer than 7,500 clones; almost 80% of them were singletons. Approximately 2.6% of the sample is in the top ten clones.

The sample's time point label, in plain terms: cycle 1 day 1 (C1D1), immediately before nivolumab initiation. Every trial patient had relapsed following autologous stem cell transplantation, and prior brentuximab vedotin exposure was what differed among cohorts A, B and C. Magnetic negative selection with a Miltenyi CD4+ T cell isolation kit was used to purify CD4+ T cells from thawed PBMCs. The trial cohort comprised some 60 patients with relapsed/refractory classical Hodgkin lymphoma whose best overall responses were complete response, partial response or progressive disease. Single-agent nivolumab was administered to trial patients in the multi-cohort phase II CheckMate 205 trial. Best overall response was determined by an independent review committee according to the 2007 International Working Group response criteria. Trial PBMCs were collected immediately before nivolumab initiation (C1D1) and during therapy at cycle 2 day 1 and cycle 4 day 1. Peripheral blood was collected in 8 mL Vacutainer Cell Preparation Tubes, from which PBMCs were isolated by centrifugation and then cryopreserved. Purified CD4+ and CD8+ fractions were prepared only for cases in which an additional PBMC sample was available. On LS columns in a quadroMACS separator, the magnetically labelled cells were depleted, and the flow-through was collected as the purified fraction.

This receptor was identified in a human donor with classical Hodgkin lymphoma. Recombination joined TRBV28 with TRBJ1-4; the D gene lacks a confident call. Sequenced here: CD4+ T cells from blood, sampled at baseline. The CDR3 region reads CASSPPGGYEKLFF. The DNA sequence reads TGTGCCAGCAGTCCCCCAGGAGGATATGAAAAACTGTTTTTT.